The subject of this entry is one T cell receptor (beta chain). Its specific antigen is unknown. Base qualities are missing; no much larger clone stands one base away. The data derive from a study of cytomegalovirus exposure and HLA in healthy donors (dated by TCRdb to the late 2010s). Notes on the research overall: According to an earlier analysis of a few hundred of the donors, some 180 million T cells yielded over 90 million unique TCR beta sequences and more than 250 Gb of sequence data. Along with the approximately 650-subject first cohort, a separate validation cohort of about 110 different subjects was used. In an earlier analysis of 587 of the donors, high-throughput TCR beta sequencing was used to judge whether each TCR beta V gene segment behaved as functional or pseudogenic. The study profiled the T cell repertoires of more than 500 subjects by immunosequencing and related them to cytomegalovirus serostatus. All discovery cohort repertoires had been generated using a single sequencing platform. A later analysis re-analyzed previously published TCR beta repertoires from roughly 600 donors and added high-resolution HLA genotyping to study TCR occurrence patterns. Of the 300 to 500 genotyped donors, approximately 81% were placed in the genetic ancestry cluster associated with self-reported Caucasian donors. In the later analysis, no new phenotypic data were used to find candidate immune exposures; instead, reliance was placed on TCR beta sequences and their occurrence across donors. Across around 400 genotyped donors of the cohort, an average of roughly 250,000 unique TCR beta nucleotide sequences per donor were sequenced, and roughly 17% of those sequences were non-productive. Typing coverage differed by locus: A, B, C, DRB1 and DQB1 were typed in roughly 629-630 donors, DQA1 in 500 to 550, DPA1 in 600 to 610, and DPB1 in 400 to 490. An early release covering 500 to 750 HLA-typed donors comprised roughly 300 gigabases of sequencing data and some 79 million unique TCR sequences. Several DR-DQ haplotypes were handled as single units for association and clustering because linkage in the cohort was strong. Class I and class II HLA loci were covered by the typing at four-digit resolution. The study was designed to test whether signatures of past pathogen exposure could be identified by cataloging public T cell receptors. The study combined high-throughput TCR immunosequencing, statistical association of individual TCRs with disease status, and machine learning to predict cytomegalovirus infection status. Alongside the repertoire data, information on donor age, sex, ethnicity and CMV serostatus was compiled. A later genetic analysis used genome-wide SNP genotypes for about three fifths of the 666 donors, treating that subset as a discovery cohort. The study at large found these results: Linkage disequilibrium might explain the correlated functional status among segregating V segments, but an unknown experimental factor could not be excluded. A later analysis found that TCR association rates varied across HLA loci, with DRB1 alleles showing the most associated TCRs and HLA-C alleles the fewest. Roughly uniform sequencing depth across donors was assumed in presence/absence analyses, although this assumption may not hold. The classifier was reported to diagnose cytomegalovirus status with high specificity and sensitivity in both the original and validation cohorts. When HLA alleles, especially DR and DQ, strongly co-occurred, TCR associations were difficult to assign to individual alleles. Most TCR sequences were seen in very few donors, while some public TCRs were found in many individuals. An earlier analysis of approximately 530 of the donors showed that most TCR beta V segments appeared in productive rearrangements either about 90% or about 30% of the time, which broadly matched IMGT annotations. In a later analysis, HLA-associated TCR beta chains were found to be more clonally expanded and to have lower generation probabilities than equally common non-associated chains. Several of the top co-occurrence clusters appeared to be linked to parvovirus B19, influenza, CMV and Epstein-Barr virus, according to a later analysis. Because counts were too low, roughly 17 rarely observed V segments, including chromosome 9 orphons, were left out of the earlier analysis of about 500 of the donors. A cluster of highly shared sequence variants was judged likely to represent a technical artifact of the sequencing pipeline. According to the authors, the approach could potentially be generalized to other disease states and immunological phenotypes. A further reported finding was that TCR beta sequences accurately predicted the HLA-A and HLA-B alleles for most subjects in the first cohort. CMV serostatus was the only immune exposure information available for the cohort. Three of the identified cytomegalovirus-associated TCR beta chains were confirmed in vitro to be specific for cytomegalovirus antigens. Because HLA typing was unavailable for some donors at each locus, only the typed subset was used in association tests. Compared with the roughly 720-donor mean, donors in an Asian-associated ancestry cluster had fewer N-insertions in productive TCRs, according to a later genetic analysis. V-gene and J-gene trimming of TCR beta chains was associated with a missense DCLRE1C variant in a later genetic analysis, and the association was replicated in an independent cohort. The cohort was sequenced for TCR beta chains only, and without alpha or paired-chain data the features that could be detected were limited. In a later analysis, most CMV-associated TCR beta chains were found to appear HLA-restricted, with HLA associations seemingly driven largely by CMV exposure. Specific HLA alleles were associated with 15,000 to 20,000 TCR beta sequences at a false discovery rate of 0.05 in a later analysis. The study listed 164 TCR beta chains as associated with cytomegalovirus.

The cohort was made up of approximately 700 healthy bone marrow donors. At the time of sampling, all cohort members were nominally healthy, though unrecorded immune exposures were likely present. The donor tested CMV seropositive and was one of the 289 seropositive cohort members. A peripheral blood sample was provided by each donor, and peripheral blood mononuclear cells were used for TCR beta sequencing. Genomic DNA extraction from the blood cell samples was performed with the Qiagen DNeasy Blood Extraction Kit. Libraries came from the immunoSEQ multiplex PCR assay. For the multiplex PCR, a mixture combining 60 forward primers for TCR Vbeta segments and 13 reverse primers for TCR Jbeta segments was used. The CDR3 region of rearranged TCR beta genes was amplified from genomic DNA with a multiplex PCR assay. Amplified TCR beta libraries were sequenced as 87-base-pair reads on the Illumina HiSeq System. Per the source publication's procedure: In a later analysis, tens of millions of unique TCR beta chains were counted across the 500 to 700 repertoires, and roughly 10 million of these chains were shared by at least two donors. Raw reads were error-corrected and collapsed into unique sequences with a nearest-neighbor algorithm that merged closely related sequences to remove PCR and sequencing errors. V, D and J gene segments were assigned by aligning CDR3 sequences to IMGT reference sequences. Each retained sequence needed at least a six-nucleotide match to both a V gene segment and a J gene segment. A rearrangement counted as productive if the CDR3 had no stop codons and remained in frame with V and J, and every other rearrangement counted as non-productive. Following IMGT convention, CDR3 was defined as the stretch from the second conserved V-encoded cysteine to the conserved J-encoded phenylalanine. Sequences without an unambiguous match to a single V gene segment were excluded from the earlier analysis of over 500 of the donors. In an earlier analysis of around 590 of the donors, a V segment was called functional when productive rearrangements were above 56.7%, and segregating when the standard deviation between donors exceeded 5%. A statistical classification framework was developed to diagnose cytomegalovirus status using the catalog of TCR beta chain sequences. In a later analysis, V and J genes were assigned by comparing TCR nucleotide sequences against IMGT/GENE-DB human TR gene sequences. The TCRdist pipeline was used in a later analysis to assign CDR3 sequences and most-parsimonious VDJ recombination scenarios. In a later analysis, each TCR beta chain was defined by its CDR3 amino acid sequence together with its V-gene family, and reads lacking a unique V-gene family were excluded. As a way to deal with suspected cross-contamination and a sequencing artifact, a later analysis dropped more than 500 nucleotide sequences that were highly shared and had low generation probability. In a later analysis, a clonal expansion index for each public chain was calculated from normalized within-repertoire ranks of inferred template counts. A later analysis computed generation probabilities with a VDJ recombination model fitted to out-of-frame rearrangements, and checked the results against IGoR. A later analysis scored TCR-TCR, TCR-HLA and TCR-CMV co-occurrence with hypergeometric tests, applying a repertoire-size bias correction to TCR pairs. False discovery rates were estimated in a later analysis by permuting HLA or CMV assignments 20 times. In a later analysis, co-occurring TCRs were grouped using DBSCAN, with TCRdist sequence similarity added in when clustering inside HLA-allele-positive subsets. For co-occurrence clustering, repertoires with fewer than 30,000 or more than 120,000 public chains were excluded, along with five repertoires with anomalous nucleotide sharing. TCRdb holds this immuneACCESS table with in-frame rearrangements only. Some clones are missing; in checked studies, unresolved V genes explain under half, and the rest has no known cause. The D gene and trimming were derived from the DNA, and the V and J assignments and clone size from that table. In this sample the table shows more than 140,000 clones, roughly 78% of which occur a single time. About 3.2% of the sample goes to the ten largest clones.

The source material was PBMCs. The receptor was isolated from a man aged 18 to 29 in good health and CMV-seropositive.

The base sequence is TGCGCCAGCAGCTTACCTCTAGCGGGAGTTAGGAATGAGCAGTTCTTC. This translates into CASSLPLAGVRNEQFF. The rearranged chain carries TRBV5-1 and TRBJ2-1; 10 nucleotides in the junction match TRBD2. CDR3 length: 16 amino acids, cysteine to phenylalanine. Only the CDR3 part of the read is kept: 48 bases, read in frame from the first base. V ends up 2 bases short and J 7 bases short, with an unmatched junction base count of 9. Sequences SGHRS (CDR1) and YFSETQ (CDR2) are obtained from the germline V gene.